These T cell receptor beta chains were read from a single sample in a study of blood T cell repertoires in COVID-19. The method was immunoSEQ multiplex PCR; TCRdb's version includes in-frame clones alone and lacks a portion of them. This table holds 200,000 or so clones, roughly 87% found once. Specimen: PBMCs or T cells enriched from blood (not recorded which). The receptor set was obtained from a woman between 40 and 50 years old with acute COVID-19. Each CDR3 is given with its conserved first and last residue. The D gene is left open where the match is weak. Clone size, where shown, is once, few, many, or a class for clones that have expanded.

j_call	clone_size	d_call	v_call	cdr3_aa	cdr3_nt
TRBJ2-1	few	.	TRBV4-3	CASSQDWQTYNEQFF	TGCGCCAGCAGCCAAGACTGGCAGACATACAATGAGCAGTTCTTC
TRBJ1-2	once	.	TRBV29-1	CSADDRPLGGYTF	TGCAGCGCAGATGACAGGCCCCTGGGGGGCTACACCTTC
TRBJ1-3	.	TRBD1	TRBV18	CASSRETGGPGNTIYF	TGTGCCAGCTCACGAGAAACAGGGGGCCCTGGAAACACCATATATTTT
TRBJ2-1	once	TRBD2	TRBV6-5	CASRSGGDNEQFF	TGTGCCAGCCGTAGCGGGGGGGACAATGAGCAGTTCTTC
TRBJ1-6	.	TRBD1	TRBV2	CASSASGTGSSPLHF	TGTGCCAGCAGTGCCTCCGGGACAGGGTCTTCACCCCTCCACTTT
TRBJ2-2	.	TRBD1	TRBV3-1/TRBV3-2	CASSQTGTGGAGELFF	TGTGCCAGCAGCCAGACCGGGACAGGGGGGGCCGGGGAGCTGTTTTTT
TRBJ1-5	.	.	TRBV10-3	CAISDHNNNQPQHF	TGTGCCATCAGTGACCACAATAACAATCAGCCCCAGCATTTT
TRBJ2-3	.	TRBD2	TRBV5-6	CASSLLAGLTDTQYF	TGTGCCAGCAGCCTACTAGCGGGCCTCACAGATACGCAGTATTTT
TRBJ1-4	.	TRBD1	TRBV6-5	CASSRGQRNEKLFF	TGTGCCAGCAGCCGGGGACAGCGGAATGAAAAACTGTTTTTT
TRBJ2-2	.	TRBD2	TRBV7-2	CASSLDILAGNTGELFF	TGTGCCAGCAGCTTAGATATCCTAGCGGGGAACACCGGGGAGCTGTTTTTT
TRBJ2-5	.	TRBD2	TRBV7-2	CASSHGLAGGGETQYF	TGTGCCAGCAGTCACGGACTAGCGGGAGGGGGAGAGACCCAGTACTTC
TRBJ1-1	.	.	TRBV25-1	CASSEAGRGAMNTEAFF	TGTGCCAGCAGTGAAGCGGGTCGGGGGGCCATGAACACTGAAGCTTTCTTT
TRBJ2-1	.	TRBD2	TRBV5-4	CASSSPGLAGDEQFF	TGTGCCAGCAGCTCCCCGGGACTAGCGGGAGATGAGCAGTTCTTC
TRBJ1-4	.	TRBD1	TRBV9	CASSEGQINEKLFF	TGTGCCAGCAGCGAGGGACAGATTAATGAAAAACTGTTTTTT
TRBJ2-3	.	TRBD2	TRBV5-1	CASSLAQIGLAEWGTDTQYF	TGCGCCAGCAGCTTGGCCCAGATCGGACTAGCGGAGTGGGGCACAGATACGCAGTATTTT
TRBJ1-2	.	.	TRBV6-1	CASSEQGPLYGYTF	TGTGCCAGCAGTGAACAGGGTCCCCTGTATGGCTACACCTTC
TRBJ2-5	.	.	TRBV20-1	CSARRWETQYF	TGCAGTGCGCGGAGGTGGGAGACCCAGTACTTC
TRBJ2-7	.	TRBD2	TRBV11-2	CASSLDSGGSSYEQYF	TGTGCCAGCAGCTTAGACTCGGGGGGGAGCTCCTACGAGCAGTACTTC
TRBJ2-2	.	TRBD2	TRBV9	CASSPTSGRDTGELFF	TGTGCCAGCAGCCCAACTAGCGGGAGGGACACCGGGGAGCTGTTTTTT
TRBJ1-5	.	.	TRBV7-2	CASSPRPDTTPQHF	TGTGCCAGCAGCCCTAGACCCGATACGACGCCCCAGCATTTT
TRBJ2-1	.	.	TRBV9	CASSASAGSYNEQFF	TGTGCCAGCAGCGCCTCAGCGGGCTCCTACAATGAGCAGTTCTTC
TRBJ1-3	.	.	TRBV6-1	CASSDGGHQGNTIYF	TGTGCCAGCAGTGATGGGGGACACCAGGGAAACACCATATATTTT
TRBJ2-7	.	TRBD2	TRBV29-1	CSVELASREGYEQYF	TGCAGCGTCGAACTAGCGTCTCGAGAAGGCTACGAGCAGTACTTC
TRBJ2-5	.	.	TRBV7-8	CASSRSPEETQYF	TGTGCCAGCAGCCGATCTCCAGAAGAGACCCAGTACTTC
TRBJ2-5	.	.	TRBV7-9	CASSRGETQYF	TGTGCCAGCAGCCGAGGGGAGACCCAGTACTTC
TRBJ2-3	.	.	TRBV2	CASAQGTDTQYF	TGTGCCAGCGCGCAGGGCACAGATACGCAGTATTTT
TRBJ2-7	.	TRBD2	TRBV5-5	CASSLGLAGGRQYF	TGTGCCAGCAGCTTGGGGCTAGCGGGGGGGCGGCAGTACTTC
TRBJ2-1	.	TRBD2	TRBV19	CASSIPLLAGDSYNEQFF	TGTGCCAGTAGTATTCCCCTGCTAGCGGGAGACTCCTACAATGAGCAGTTCTTC
TRBJ2-3	.	TRBD2	TRBV3-1/TRBV3-2	CASSPLQRASGRPLEQYF	TGTGCCAGCAGCCCTCTTCAGAGGGCTAGCGGGAGACCCTTGGAGCAGTATTTT
TRBJ2-5	.	.	TRBV12-3/TRBV12-4	CASSGDGETQYF	TGTGCCAGTTCCGGGGATGGAGAGACCCAGTACTTC
TRBJ1-4	.	.	TRBV7-9	CASSPLNEKLFF	TGTGCCAGCAGCCCGTTAAATGAAAAACTGTTTTTT
TRBJ1-5	.	.	TRBV2	CASSEFLGNRDNQPQHF	TGTGCCAGCAGTGAATTTCTAGGGAACAGGGACAATCAGCCCCAGCATTTT
TRBJ2-5	.	.	TRBV29-1	CSVEDRENQETQYF	TGCAGCGTTGAAGATAGGGAGAACCAAGAGACCCAGTACTTC
TRBJ2-7	.	.	TRBV11-2	CASSQLAGRYEQYF	TGTGCCAGCAGCCAATTAGCAGGGCGCTACGAGCAGTACTTC
TRBJ2-6	.	.	TRBV5-6	CASSWRGPTGANVLTF	TGTGCCAGCAGCTGGAGGGGTCCAACTGGGGCCAACGTCCTGACTTTC
TRBJ2-7	once	.	TRBV23-1	CARSTENYEQYF	TGCGCCCGATCGACAGAGAACTACGAGCAGTACTTC
TRBJ2-5	.	TRBD2	TRBV2	CASIISGGALRETQYF	TGTGCCAGCATTATCAGCGGGGGGGCCTTAAGAGAGACCCAGTACTTC
TRBJ2-7	once	.	TRBV7-2	CASEHPTGYEQYF	TGTGCCAGCGAACACCCGACGGGGTACGAGCAGTACTTC
TRBJ2-2	few	.	TRBV2	CASKERVGSTGELFF	TGTGCCAGCAAGGAACGGGTAGGGAGCACCGGGGAGCTGTTTTTT
TRBJ1-1	.	.	TRBV5-1	CASSWGAGENTEAFF	TGCGCCAGCAGCTGGGGAGCAGGGGAGAACACTGAAGCTTTCTTT
TRBJ1-5	.	.	TRBV6-1	CASSEYGLSNQPQHF	TGTGCCAGCAGTGAATACGGGTTAAGCAATCAGCCCCAGCATTTT